At least ten counts were recorded for the clone carrying this T cell receptor (beta chain). One entry per CDR3 protein results from TCRdb running MiXCR on the RT-PCR reads. Of about 700,000 distinct CDR3 sequences in the sample, 12% to 15% are singletons; the top ten hold 3.6%. This CDR3 is 12 amino acids long. V lost 2 bases and J lost 1, with 2 bases in between. Germline V gene sequence: CDR1 SEHNR, CDR2 FQNEAQ (reference sequence). The rearrangement uses TRBV7-9 and TRBJ2-5; D is uncertain. The source material was memory CD4+ T cells from blood. The source of this sequence is a female donor in good health, serving as a healthy control. The CDR3 spells CASSLIQETQYF. The CDR3 bases are TGTGCCAGCAGCTTAATCCAAGAGACCCAGTACTTC.